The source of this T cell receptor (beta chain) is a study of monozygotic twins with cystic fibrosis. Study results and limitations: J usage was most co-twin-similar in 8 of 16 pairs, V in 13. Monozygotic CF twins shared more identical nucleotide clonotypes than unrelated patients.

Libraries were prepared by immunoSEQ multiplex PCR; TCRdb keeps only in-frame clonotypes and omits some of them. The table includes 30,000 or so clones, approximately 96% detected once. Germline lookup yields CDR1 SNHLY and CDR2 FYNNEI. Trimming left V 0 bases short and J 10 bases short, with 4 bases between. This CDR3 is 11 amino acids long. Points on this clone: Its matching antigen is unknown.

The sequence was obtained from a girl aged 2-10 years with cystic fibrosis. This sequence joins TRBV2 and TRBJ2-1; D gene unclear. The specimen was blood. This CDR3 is CASSEAKEQFF. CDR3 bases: TGTGCCAGCAGTGAAGCGAAAGAGCAGTTCTTC.